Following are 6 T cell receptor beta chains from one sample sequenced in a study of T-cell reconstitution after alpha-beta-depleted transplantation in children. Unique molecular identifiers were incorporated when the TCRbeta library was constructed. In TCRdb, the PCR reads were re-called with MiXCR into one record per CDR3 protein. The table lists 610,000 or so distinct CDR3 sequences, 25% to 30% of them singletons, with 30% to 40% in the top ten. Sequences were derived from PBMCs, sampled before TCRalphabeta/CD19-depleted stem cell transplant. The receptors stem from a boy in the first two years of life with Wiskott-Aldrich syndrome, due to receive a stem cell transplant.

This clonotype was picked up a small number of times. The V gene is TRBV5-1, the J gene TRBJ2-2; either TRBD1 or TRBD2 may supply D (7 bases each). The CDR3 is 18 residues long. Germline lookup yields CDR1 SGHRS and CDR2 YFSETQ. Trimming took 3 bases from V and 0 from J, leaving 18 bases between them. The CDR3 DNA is TGCGCCAGCAGCTCCCGGGGAGGGACAGCCGCGAACACCGGGGAGCTGTTTTTT. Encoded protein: CASSSRGGTAANTGELFF. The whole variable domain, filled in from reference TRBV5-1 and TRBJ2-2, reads KAGVTQTPRYLIKTRGQQVTLSCSPISGHRSVSWYQQTPGQGLQFLFEYFSETQRNKGNFPGRFSGRQFSNSRSEMNVSTLELGDSALYLCASSSRGGTAANTGELFFGEGSRLTVL.

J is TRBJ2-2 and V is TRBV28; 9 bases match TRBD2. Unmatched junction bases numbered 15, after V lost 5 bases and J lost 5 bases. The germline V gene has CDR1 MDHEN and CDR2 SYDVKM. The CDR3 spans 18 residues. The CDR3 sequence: CASSVKLAGAVLTGELFF. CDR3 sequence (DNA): TGTGCCAGCAGTGTTAAATTAGCGGGAGCTGTATTAACCGGGGAGCTGTTTTTT. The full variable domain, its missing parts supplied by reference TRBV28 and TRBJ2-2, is DVKVTQSSRYLVKRTGEKVFLECVQDMDHENMFWYRQDPGLGLRLIYFSYDVKMKEKGDIPEGYSVSREKKERFSLILESASTNQTSMYLCASSVKLAGAVLTGELFFGEGSRLTVL.

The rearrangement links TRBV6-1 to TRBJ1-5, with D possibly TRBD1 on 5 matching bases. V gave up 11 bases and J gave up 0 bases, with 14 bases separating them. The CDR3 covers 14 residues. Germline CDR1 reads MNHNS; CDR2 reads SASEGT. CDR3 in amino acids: CAGARQNSNQPQHF. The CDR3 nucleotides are TGTGCCGGAGCCCGACAGAATAGCAATCAGCCCCAGCATTTT.

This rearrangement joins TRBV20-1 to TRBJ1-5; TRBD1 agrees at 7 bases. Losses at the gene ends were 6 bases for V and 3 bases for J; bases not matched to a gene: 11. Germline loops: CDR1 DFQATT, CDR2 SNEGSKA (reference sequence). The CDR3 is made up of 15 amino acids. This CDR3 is CSAKKPGQPNQPQHF. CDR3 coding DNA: TGCAGTGCGAAGAAGCCGGGACAGCCCAATCAGCCCCAGCATTTT.

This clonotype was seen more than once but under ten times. CDR3 sequence: CASSPAGPSYEQYF. The CDR3 region has the DNA TGCGCCAGCAGCCCAGCGGGACCCTCCTACGAGCAGTACTTC. This sequence joins TRBV5-1 and TRBJ2-7; TRBD2 matches 7 bases. Germline lookup yields CDR1 SGHRS and CDR2 YFSETQ. The V and J ends lost 4 bases and 0 bases, in that order; junction bases with no gene match: 4. The CDR3 runs to 14 residues.

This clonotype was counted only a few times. The CDR3 region is CSASRRGSHSTDTQYF. The DNA for the CDR3 is TGCAGTGCTAGTCGGCGGGGATCTCATAGCACAGATACGCAGTATTTT. V and J are TRBV20-1 and TRBJ2-3; D may be TRBD2 (6 bases). Germline CDR1 reads DFQATT; CDR2 reads SNEGSKA (reference sequence). Between the trimmed V and J ends, which lost 3 bases and 0 bases, there was a span of 16 bases. This CDR3 is 16 amino acids long.